This entry is about one T cell receptor beta chain. The sample belongs to a study of tumor and adjacent non-tumor tissue in lung cancer. The wider study: Patients were aged about 31 to 85, about ten men and about 5 women, stage I to III. Each sample yielded about 4.17 million productive TCRbeta reads on average.

A modified ARM-PCR protocol with three rounds of nested PCR amplified TCRbeta. TCRdb re-derived calls from the multiplex PCR reads in MiXCR, one entry per CDR3 protein. The sample records 68,000 or so distinct CDR3 sequences, roughly three fifths being singletons. Germline assignment: CDR1 MNHEY and CDR2 SVGEGT. CDR3 length equals 12 residues. Trimming cost V 8 bases and J 4 bases, with 9 bases left between them. No cell sorting was done before RNA was extracted from the tissue. This chain uses TRBV6-2 or TRBV6-3 with TRBJ2-1, with no clear D. The sample comprised lung tumor tissue. The TCR was taken from a middle-aged man with non-small cell lung cancer. The CDR3 DNA reads as TGTGCCAGCGGTTCGCCGTACAATGAGCAGTTCTTC. This gives the protein CASGSPYNEQFF.